Shown below are 2 T cell receptor beta chains from a single sample sequenced in a study of blood T cell repertoires in COVID-19 (dated by TCRdb to about 2020). The library was made by the immunoSEQ multiplex PCR assay. Entries here come from immuneACCESS through TCRdb and include only in-frame sequences with V and J called. Some clones fail to appear in such tables; in the studies checked, an unresolved V gene covers under half of the shortfall, and the cause of the remainder is unknown. The sample table records 350,000 to 400,000 clones; approximately 90% of these occur just once. Around 0.94% of the sample goes to the ten largest clones. Sample: PBMCs or T cells enriched from blood (not recorded which). The receptors here all came from a woman in her forties who had been exposed to COVID-19.

The chain recombines TRBV9 with TRBJ2-7; TRBD1 is a possible D gene (5 bases). From germline, CDR1 is SGDLS and CDR2 YYNGEE. The germline V and J ends were trimmed by 0 bases and 0 bases, with 10 bases remaining between them. This CDR3 is built from 15 residues. The CDR3 nucleotides are TGTGCCAGCAGCGTAGGGGGCCACAGCTCCTACGAGCAGTACTTC. It codes for CASSVGGHSSYEQYF.

This sequence joins TRBV10-2 and TRBJ1-5; TRBD1 agrees at 7 bases. The CDR3 has 14 residues. CDR1 is WSHSY, CDR2 SAAADI, per germline. V gave up 3 bases and J gave up 1 base; unmatched junction bases: 0. The CDR3, as DNA: TGCGCCAGCAGTGACAGGGGGAGCAATCAGCCCCAGCATTTT. It specifies CASSDRGSNQPQHF.